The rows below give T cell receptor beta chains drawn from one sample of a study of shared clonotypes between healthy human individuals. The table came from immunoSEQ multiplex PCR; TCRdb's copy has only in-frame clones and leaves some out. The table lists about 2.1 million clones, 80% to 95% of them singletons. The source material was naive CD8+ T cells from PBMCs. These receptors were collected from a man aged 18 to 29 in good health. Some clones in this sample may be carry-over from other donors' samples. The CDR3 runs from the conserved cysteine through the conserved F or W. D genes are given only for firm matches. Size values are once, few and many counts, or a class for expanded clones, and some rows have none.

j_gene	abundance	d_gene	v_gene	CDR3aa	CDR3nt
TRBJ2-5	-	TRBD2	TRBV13	CASSLGPSGRQTQYF	TGTGCCAGCAGCTTGGGTCCTAGCGGGAGGCAGACCCAGTACTTC
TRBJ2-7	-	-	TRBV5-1	CASSLSGKSSYEQYF	TGCGCCAGCAGCTTGTCCGGAAAGAGCTCCTACGAGCAGTACTTC
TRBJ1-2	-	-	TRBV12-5	CASGPSGVHGYTF	TGTGCTAGTGGCCCTTCGGGCGTTCATGGCTACACCTTC
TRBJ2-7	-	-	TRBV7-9	CASGLTGSSYEQYF	TGTGCCAGCGGCTTAACGGGGAGCTCCTACGAGCAGTACTTC
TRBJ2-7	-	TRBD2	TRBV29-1	CSAQGLAGVGYEQYF	TGCAGCGCACAGGGACTAGCGGGAGTGGGCTACGAGCAGTACTTC
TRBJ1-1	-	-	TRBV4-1	CASSQDGEAFF	TGCGCCAGCAGCCAAGACGGCGAAGCTTTCTTT
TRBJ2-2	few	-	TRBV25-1	CASTVDLRELFF	TGTGCCAGCACCGTTGACCTGAGGGAGCTGTTTTTT
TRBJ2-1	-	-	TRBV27	CASSPSDGSSYNEQFF	TGTGCCAGCAGCCCCTCCGACGGGAGCTCCTACAATGAGCAGTTCTTC
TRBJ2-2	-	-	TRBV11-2	CASSLMERATGELFF	TGTGCCAGCAGCTTAATGGAGCGGGCCACCGGGGAGCTGTTTTTT
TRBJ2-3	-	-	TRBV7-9	CASSPLLRSTDTQYF	TGTGCCAGCAGTCCCCTACTAAGGAGCACAGATACGCAGTATTTT
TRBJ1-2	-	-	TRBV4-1	CASSQDQVGGRVVYGYTF	TGCGCCAGCAGCCAAGATCAAGTTGGTGGCAGGGTGGTTTATGGCTACACCTTC
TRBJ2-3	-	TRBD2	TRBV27	CASRAGTSGRARDTQYF	TGTGCCAGCAGAGCCGGGACTAGCGGGAGGGCCAGAGATACGCAGTATTTT
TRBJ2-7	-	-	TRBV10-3	CAISDPGGSYEQYF	TGTGCCATCAGTGACCCGGGTGGATCATACGAGCAGTACTTC
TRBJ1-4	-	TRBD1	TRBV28	CASSITGDGEKLFF	TGTGCCAGCAGTATCACAGGGGACGGTGAAAAACTGTTTTTT
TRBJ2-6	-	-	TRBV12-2	CASRLVVKRGANVLTF	TGTGCAAGTCGCTTAGTCGTTAAAAGGGGGGCCAACGTCCTGACTTTC
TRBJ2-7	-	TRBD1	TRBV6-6	CASSYTGDEQYF	TGTGCCAGCAGTTATACAGGGGACGAGCAGTACTTC
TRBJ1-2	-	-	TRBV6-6	CASSSEGAIVYGYTF	TGTGCCAGCAGTTCCGAGGGCGCTATTGTCTATGGCTACACCTTC
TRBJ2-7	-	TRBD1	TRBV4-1	CASSPLSRGLSSYEQYF	TGCGCCAGCAGCCCTCTTTCGAGGGGGCTTTCCTCCTACGAGCAGTACTTC
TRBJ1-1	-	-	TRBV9	CASSVGRWTEAFF	TGTGCCAGCAGCGTCGGACGGTGGACTGAAGCTTTCTTT
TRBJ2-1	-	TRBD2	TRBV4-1	CASSQGTSGRNLYNEQFF	TGCGCCAGCAGCCAGGGGACTAGCGGGAGGAACCTTTACAATGAGCAGTTCTTC
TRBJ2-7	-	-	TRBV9	CASSVGWSSIDEQYF	TGTGCCAGCAGCGTAGGGTGGAGTTCAATTGACGAGCAGTACTTC
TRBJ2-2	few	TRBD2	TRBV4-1	CASSQLLSGGRGTGELFF	TGCGCCAGCAGCCAACTTTTGTCGGGCGGGAGAGGTACCGGGGAGCTGTTTTTT
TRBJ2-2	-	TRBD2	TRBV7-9	CASSLGLALNTGELFF	TGTGCCAGCAGCTTAGGACTAGCGCTTAACACCGGGGAGCTGTTTTTT
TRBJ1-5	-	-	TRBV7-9	CASSLGSTSNQPQHF	TGTGCCAGCAGCTTAGGCAGTACCAGCAATCAGCCCCAGCATTTT
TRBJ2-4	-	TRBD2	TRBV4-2	CASSQEGASGRENIQYF	TGTGCCAGCAGCCAAGAGGGTGCTAGCGGGAGAGAAAACATTCAGTACTTC
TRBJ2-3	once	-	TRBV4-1	CASSRAFGLVSLTDTQYF	TGCGCCAGCAGCCGAGCCTTCGGACTTGTAAGCCTCACAGATACGCAGTATTTT
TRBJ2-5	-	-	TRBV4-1	CASSQDESGVRHEQYF	TGCGCCAGCAGCCAAGATGAGTCTGGGGTGCGGCATGAGCAGTACTTC
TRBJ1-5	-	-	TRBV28	CASSFVRSNQPQHF	TGTGCCAGCAGTTTTGTGAGGAGCAATCAGCCCCAGCATTTT
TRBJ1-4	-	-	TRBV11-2	CASSLGAASNEKLFF	TGTGCCAGCAGCTTAGGGGCAGCGAGTAATGAAAAACTGTTTTTT
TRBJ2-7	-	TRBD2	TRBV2	CASSFSGRDYEQYF	TGTGCCAGCAGTTTTAGCGGGAGGGATTACGAGCAGTACTTC
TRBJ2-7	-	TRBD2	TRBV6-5	CASSYDPLAAYEQYF	TGTGCCAGCAGTTACGACCCCCTAGCGGCCTACGAGCAGTACTTC
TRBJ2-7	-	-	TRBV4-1	CASSQAQGSSYEQYF	TGCGCCAGCAGCCAGGCCCAGGGTAGCTCCTACGAGCAGTACTTC
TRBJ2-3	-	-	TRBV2	CASSESQRTYTDTQYF	TGTGCCAGCAGTGAGTCCCAGCGGACTTACACAGATACGCAGTATTTT
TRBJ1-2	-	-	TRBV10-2	CASSESRGPSDYGYTF	TGCGCCAGCAGTGAGTCGAGGGGACCGTCCGACTATGGCTACACCTTC
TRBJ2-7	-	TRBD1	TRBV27	CASSLNRGIAYEQYF	TGTGCCAGCAGTTTGAACAGGGGGATTGCCTACGAGCAGTACTTC
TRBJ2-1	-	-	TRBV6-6	CASSYFPGASNEQFF	TGTGCCAGCAGTTACTTCCCGGGAGCGTCCAATGAGCAGTTCTTC
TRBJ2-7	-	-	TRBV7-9	CASSAAPGSLEVEQYF	TGTGCCAGCAGCGCCGCCCCGGGATCCCTGGAGGTCGAGCAGTACTTC
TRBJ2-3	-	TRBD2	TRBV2	CASSPPKLAGDGGGTDTQYF	TGTGCCAGCAGTCCCCCGAAACTAGCGGGAGATGGGGGTGGGACAGATACGCAGTATTTT
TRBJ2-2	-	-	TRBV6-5	CASSPGTTNTGELFF	TGTGCCAGCAGTCCCGGGACAACGAACACCGGGGAGCTGTTTTTT
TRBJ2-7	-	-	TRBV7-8	CASSLSPSYEQYF	TGTGCCAGCAGCTTATCTCCGAGCTACGAGCAGTACTTC
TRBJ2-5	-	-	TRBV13	CASSDSKETQYF	TGTGCCAGCAGCGACTCTAAAGAGACCCAGTACTTC
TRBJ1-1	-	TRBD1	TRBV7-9	CATLDRGDMNTEAFF	TGTGCCACACTTGACAGGGGGGATATGAACACTGAAGCTTTCTTT
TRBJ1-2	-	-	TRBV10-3	CAISISATSPYGYTF	TGTGCCATCAGTATTTCTGCGACCTCTCCTTATGGCTACACCTTC
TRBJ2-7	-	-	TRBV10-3	CAISESLQGNEQYF	TGTGCCATCAGTGAGTCATTACAGGGTAACGAGCAGTACTTC
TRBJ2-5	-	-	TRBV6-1	CASRDTGRGQETQYF	TGTGCCAGCAGAGACACAGGGCGAGGGCAAGAGACCCAGTACTTC
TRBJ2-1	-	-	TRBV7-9	CASSSYGADTTMWIFF	TGTGCCAGCAGCTCCTACGGAGCGGACACTACAATGTGGATTTTCTTC
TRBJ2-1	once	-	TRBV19	CASGPGGKAYNEQFF	TGTGCCAGTGGTCCCGGGGGAAAGGCTTACAATGAGCAGTTCTTC
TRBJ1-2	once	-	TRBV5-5	CASSGLTVDTWGYTF	TGTGCCAGCAGCGGGTTGACTGTAGATACTTGGGGCTACACCTTC